This T cell receptor (beta chain) was sequenced during a study of cytomegalovirus exposure and HLA in healthy donors. Overall study results and limits: The investigators catalogued under 200 TCR beta chains as cytomegalovirus-associated. For most TCR sequences rarity was the rule, although some public TCRs occurred in many donors.

This table comes from immunoSEQ multiplex PCR, and its TCRdb copy is limited to in-frame clones, with some not included. Here the sample spans roughly 90,000 clones, about 85% being singletons. Separate from the roughly 700-subject first cohort was the roughly 130-subject validation cohort, to which the donors belonged. The junction had 8 bases not matched to a gene; V was cut back by 8 bases and J by 5 bases. The CDR3 is 13 amino acids. The germline V gene encodes CDR1 MGHDK and CDR2 SYGVNS. On this clone itself: Antigen: not known.

The receptor was derived from a man aged 18 to 30 in good health and CMV-seropositive. The sample was PBMCs. V and J are TRBV25-1 and TRBJ2-5; 7 bases are a match to TRBD2. The CDR3 loop reads CASQLGGVETQYF. The DNA for the CDR3 is TGTGCCAGCCAGTTGGGGGGGGTGGAGACCCAGTACTTC.